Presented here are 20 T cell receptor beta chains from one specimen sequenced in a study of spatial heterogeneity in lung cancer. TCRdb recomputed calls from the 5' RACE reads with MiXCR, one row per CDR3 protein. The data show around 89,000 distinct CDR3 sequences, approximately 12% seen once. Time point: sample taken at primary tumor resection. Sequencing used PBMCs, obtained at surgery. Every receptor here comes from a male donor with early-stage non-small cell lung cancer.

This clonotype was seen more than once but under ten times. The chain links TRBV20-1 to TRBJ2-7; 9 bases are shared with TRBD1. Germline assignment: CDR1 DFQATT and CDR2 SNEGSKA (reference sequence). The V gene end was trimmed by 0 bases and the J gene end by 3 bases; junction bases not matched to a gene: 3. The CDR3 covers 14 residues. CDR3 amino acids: CSARDRDRVYEQYF. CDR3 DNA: TGCAGTGCTAGAGACCGGGACAGGGTCTACGAGCAGTACTTC.

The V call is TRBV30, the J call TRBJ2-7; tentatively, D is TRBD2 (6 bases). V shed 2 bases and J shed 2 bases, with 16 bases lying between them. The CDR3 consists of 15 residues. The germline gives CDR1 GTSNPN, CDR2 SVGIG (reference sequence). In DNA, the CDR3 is TGTGCCTGGAGTTTTCAGCGGGTCCTTACCTACGAGCAGTACTTC. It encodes CAWSFQRVLTYEQYF.

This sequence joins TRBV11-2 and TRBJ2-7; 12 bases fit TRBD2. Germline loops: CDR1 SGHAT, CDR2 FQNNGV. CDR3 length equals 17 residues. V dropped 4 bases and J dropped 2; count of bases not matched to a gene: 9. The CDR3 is CASSSGGTSGPPYEQYF. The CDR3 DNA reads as TGTGCCAGCAGCTCAGGGGGGACTAGCGGGCCGCCCTACGAGCAGTACTTC. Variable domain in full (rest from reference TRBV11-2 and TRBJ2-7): EAGVAQSPRYKIIEKRQSVAFWCNPISGHATLYWYQQILGQGPKLLIQFQNNGVVDDSQLPKDRFSAERLKGVDSTLKIQPAKLEDSAVYLCASSSGGTSGPPYEQYFGPGTRLTVT.

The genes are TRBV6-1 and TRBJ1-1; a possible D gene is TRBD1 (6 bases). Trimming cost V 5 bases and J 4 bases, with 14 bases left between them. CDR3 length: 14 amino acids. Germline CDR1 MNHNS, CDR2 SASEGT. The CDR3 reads CASSYRELSTEAFF. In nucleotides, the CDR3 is TGTGCCAGCAGTTACAGGGAGTTGTCCACTGAAGCTTTCTTT.

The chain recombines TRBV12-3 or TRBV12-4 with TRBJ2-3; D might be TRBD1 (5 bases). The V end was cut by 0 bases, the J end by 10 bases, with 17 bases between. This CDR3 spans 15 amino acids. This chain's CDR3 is CASSLAQQGPYPQYF. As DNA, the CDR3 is TGTGCCAGCAGTTTAGCGCAGCAGGGCCCCTACCCGCAGTATTTT.

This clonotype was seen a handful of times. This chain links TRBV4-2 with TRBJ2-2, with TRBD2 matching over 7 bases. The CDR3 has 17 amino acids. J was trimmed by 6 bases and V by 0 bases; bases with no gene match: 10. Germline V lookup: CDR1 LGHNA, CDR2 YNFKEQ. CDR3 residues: CASSQEVVDTSAGELFF. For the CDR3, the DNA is TGTGCCAGCAGCCAAGAAGTGGTGGACACTAGCGCCGGGGAGCTGTTTTTT.

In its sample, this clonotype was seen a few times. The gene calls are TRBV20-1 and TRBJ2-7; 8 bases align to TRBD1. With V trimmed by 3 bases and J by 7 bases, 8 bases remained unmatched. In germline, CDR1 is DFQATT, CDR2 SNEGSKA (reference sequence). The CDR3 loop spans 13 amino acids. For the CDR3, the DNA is TGCAGTGCTAGCCAGGGGGCCTCCTTGGAGCAGTACTTC. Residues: CSASQGASLEQYF.

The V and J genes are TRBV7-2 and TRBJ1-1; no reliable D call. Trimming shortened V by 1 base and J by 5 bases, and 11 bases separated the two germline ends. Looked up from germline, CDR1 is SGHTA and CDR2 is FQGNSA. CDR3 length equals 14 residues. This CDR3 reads CASSLEASGTEAFF. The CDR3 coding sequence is TGTGCCAGCAGCTTAGAAGCCTCCGGGACTGAAGCTTTCTTT.

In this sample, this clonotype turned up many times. The CDR3: CASSQDASGSPLHF. For the CDR3, the DNA is TGCGCCAGCAGCCAAGATGCGTCGGGTTCACCCCTCCACTTT. The chain joins TRBV4-3 to TRBJ1-6; D is ambiguous. This CDR3 is built from 14 residues. CDR1 is LGHNA, CDR2 YSLEER, per germline. The ends were cut back, 0 bases at V and 9 bases at J, with 9 bases in the middle.

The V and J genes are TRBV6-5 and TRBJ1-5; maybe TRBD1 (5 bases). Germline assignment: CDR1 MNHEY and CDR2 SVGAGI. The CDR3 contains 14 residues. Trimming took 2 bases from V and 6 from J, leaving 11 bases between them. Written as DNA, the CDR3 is TGTGCCAGCAGTTACATGGGGGTGGGTCAGCCCCAGCATTTT. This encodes CASSYMGVGQPQHF.

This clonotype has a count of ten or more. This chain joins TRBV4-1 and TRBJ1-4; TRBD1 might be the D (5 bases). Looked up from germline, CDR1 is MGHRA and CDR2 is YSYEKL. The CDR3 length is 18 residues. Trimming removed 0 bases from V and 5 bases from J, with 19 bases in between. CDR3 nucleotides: TGCGCCAGCAGCCAAGACGCCCCGCGGCAGGGACGAAATGAAAAACTGTTTTTT. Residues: CASSQDAPRQGRNEKLFF.

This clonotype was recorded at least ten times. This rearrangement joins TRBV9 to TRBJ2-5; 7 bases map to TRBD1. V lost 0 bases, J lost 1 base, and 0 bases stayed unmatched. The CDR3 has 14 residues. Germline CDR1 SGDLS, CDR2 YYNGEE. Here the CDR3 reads CASSVGQGQETQYF. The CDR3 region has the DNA TGTGCCAGCAGCGTAGGACAGGGCCAAGAGACCCAGTACTTC.

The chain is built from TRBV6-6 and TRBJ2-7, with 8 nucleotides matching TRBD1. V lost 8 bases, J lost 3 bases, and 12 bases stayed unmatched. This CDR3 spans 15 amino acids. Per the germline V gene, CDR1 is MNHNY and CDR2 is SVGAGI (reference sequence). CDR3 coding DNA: TGTGCCAGCGGCCGCCCGGGACAGGTAAACTACGAGCAGTACTTC. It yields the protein CASGRPGQVNYEQYF.

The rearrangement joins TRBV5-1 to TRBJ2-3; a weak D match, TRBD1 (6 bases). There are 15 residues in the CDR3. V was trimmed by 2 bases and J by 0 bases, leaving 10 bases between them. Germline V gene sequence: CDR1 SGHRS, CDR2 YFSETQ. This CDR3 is CASSFTGQSTDTQYF. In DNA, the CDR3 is TGCGCCAGCAGCTTCACCGGACAGAGCACAGATACGCAGTATTTT.

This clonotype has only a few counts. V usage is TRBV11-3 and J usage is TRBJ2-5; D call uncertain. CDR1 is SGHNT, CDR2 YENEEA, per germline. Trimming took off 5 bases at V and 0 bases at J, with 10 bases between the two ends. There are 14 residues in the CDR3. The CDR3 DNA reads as TGTGCCAGCAGCGTTGACACGAACCAAGAGACCCAGTACTTC. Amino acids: CASSVDTNQETQYF.

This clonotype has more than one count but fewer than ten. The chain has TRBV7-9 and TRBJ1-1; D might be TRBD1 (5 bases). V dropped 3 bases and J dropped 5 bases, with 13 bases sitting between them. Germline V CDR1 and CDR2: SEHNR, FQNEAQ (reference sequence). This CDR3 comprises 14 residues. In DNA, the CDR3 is TGTGCCAGCAGCTTTGGGGGATCGGGAACTGAAGCTTTCTTT. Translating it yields CASSFGGSGTEAFF. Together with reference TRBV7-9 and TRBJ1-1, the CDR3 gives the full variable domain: DTGVSQNPRHKITKRGQNVTFRCDPISEHNRLYWYRQTLGQGPEFLTYFQNEAQLEKSRLLSDRFSAERPKGSFSTLEIQRTEQGDSAMYLCASSFGGSGTEAFFGQGTRLTVV.

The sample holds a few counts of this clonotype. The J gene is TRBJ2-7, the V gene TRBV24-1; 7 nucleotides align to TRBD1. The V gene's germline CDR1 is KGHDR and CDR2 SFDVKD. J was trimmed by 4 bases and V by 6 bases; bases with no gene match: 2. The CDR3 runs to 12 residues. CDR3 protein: CATSQQGYEQYF. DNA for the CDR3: TGTGCCACCAGTCAACAGGGGTACGAGCAGTACTTC.

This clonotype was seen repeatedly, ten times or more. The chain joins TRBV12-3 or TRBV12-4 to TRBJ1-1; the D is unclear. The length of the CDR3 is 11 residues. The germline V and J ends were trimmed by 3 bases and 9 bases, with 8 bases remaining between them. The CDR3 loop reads CASSFRNKAFF. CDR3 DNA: TGTGCCAGCAGTTTCCGCAACAAAGCTTTCTTT.

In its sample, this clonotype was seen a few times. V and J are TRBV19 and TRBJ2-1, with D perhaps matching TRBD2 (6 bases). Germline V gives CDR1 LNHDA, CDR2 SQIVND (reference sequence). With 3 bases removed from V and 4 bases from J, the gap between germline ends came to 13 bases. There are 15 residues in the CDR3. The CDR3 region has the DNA TGTGCCAGTAGTATTCTTAGCGGAGTTTACAATGAGCAGTTCTTC. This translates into CASSILSGVYNEQFF.

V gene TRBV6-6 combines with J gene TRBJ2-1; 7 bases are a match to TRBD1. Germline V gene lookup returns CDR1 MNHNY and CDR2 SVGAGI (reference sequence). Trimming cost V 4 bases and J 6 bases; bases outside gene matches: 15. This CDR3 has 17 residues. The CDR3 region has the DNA TGTGCCAGCAGTTCTGCAAGGAACAGGGGAAGGGGCAATGAGCAGTTCTTC. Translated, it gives CASSSARNRGRGNEQFF.